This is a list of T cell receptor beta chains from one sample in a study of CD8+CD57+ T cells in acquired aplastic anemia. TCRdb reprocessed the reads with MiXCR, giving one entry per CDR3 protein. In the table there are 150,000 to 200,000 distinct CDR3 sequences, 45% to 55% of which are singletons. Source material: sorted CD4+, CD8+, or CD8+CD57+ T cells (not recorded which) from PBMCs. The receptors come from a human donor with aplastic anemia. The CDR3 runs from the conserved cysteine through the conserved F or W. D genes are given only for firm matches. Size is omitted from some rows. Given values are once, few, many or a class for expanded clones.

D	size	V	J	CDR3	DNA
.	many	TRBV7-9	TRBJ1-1	CASSLAGLANTEAFF	TGTGCCAGCAGCTTAGCGGGCCTGGCGAACACTGAAGCTTTCTTT
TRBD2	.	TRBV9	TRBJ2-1	CASSFSGGTDEQFF	TGTGCCAGCAGCTTTAGCGGGGGGACGGATGAGCAGTTCTTC
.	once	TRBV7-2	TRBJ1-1	CASSFGVTEAFF	TGTGCCAGCAGCTTTGGGGTAACTGAAGCTTTCTTT
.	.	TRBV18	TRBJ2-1	CASSSARGDEQFF	TGTGCCAGCTCGTCTGCTAGGGGGGATGAGCAGTTCTTC
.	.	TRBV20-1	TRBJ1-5	CSAWQGNSNQPQHF	TGCAGTGCTTGGCAGGGAAATAGCAATCAGCCCCAGCATTTT
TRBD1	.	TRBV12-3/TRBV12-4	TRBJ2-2	CASTPTGVNTGELFF	TGTGCCAGCACACCGACAGGGGTGAACACCGGGGAGCTGTTTTTT
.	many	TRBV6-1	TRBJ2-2	CATSGTGELFF	TGTGCCACTTCCGGCACCGGGGAGCTGTTTTTT
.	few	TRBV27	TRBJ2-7	CASTPPGQKSSYEQYF	TGTGCCAGCACCCCCCCCGGGCAGAAGTCATCCTACGAGCAGTACTTC
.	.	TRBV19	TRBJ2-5	CASSTGEGETQYF	TGTGCCAGTAGTACAGGGGAAGGAGAGACCCAGTACTTC
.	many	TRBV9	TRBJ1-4	CASSPRTATNEKLFF	TGTGCCAGCAGCCCCCGGACGGCAACTAATGAAAAACTGTTTTTT
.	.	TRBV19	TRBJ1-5	CASRREGPQPQHF	TGTGCCAGTAGGAGGGAGGGCCCCCAGCCCCAGCATTTT
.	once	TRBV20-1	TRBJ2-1	CSARSGVANNEQSF	TGCAGTGCTAGATCGGGTGTGGCTAACAATGAGCAGTCCTTC
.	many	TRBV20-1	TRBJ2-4	CSARDQSASLAKNIQYF	TGCAGTGCTAGAGATCAGAGCGCTTCTCTCGCCAAAAACATTCAGTACTTC
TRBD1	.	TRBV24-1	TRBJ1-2	CATSDLSQGDADGYTF	TGTGCCACCAGTGATTTGAGCCAGGGGGACGCGGATGGCTACACCTTC
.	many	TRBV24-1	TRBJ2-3	CATSDPQGIGTDTQYF	TGTGCCACCAGTGATCCGCAGGGGATCGGCACAGATACGCAGTATTTT
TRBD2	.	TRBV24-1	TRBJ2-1	CATSLPGLAAYNEQFF	TGTGCCACCAGCTTGCCAGGACTAGCGGCCTACAATGAGCAGTTCTTC
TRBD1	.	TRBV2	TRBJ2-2	CASSAQGAKNTGELFF	TGTGCCAGCAGTGCACAGGGGGCTAAGAACACCGGGGAGCTGTTTTTT
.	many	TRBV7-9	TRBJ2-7	CASSSHWGSLTYEQYF	TGTGCCAGCAGCTCACATTGGGGCAGCTTAACCTACGAGCAGTACTTC
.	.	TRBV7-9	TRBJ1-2	CARRGDFGYTF	TGTGCCCGCAGAGGGGACTTTGGCTACACCTTC
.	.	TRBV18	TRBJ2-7	CASSPPRGDSYEQYF	TGTGCCAGCTCACCACCCCGCGGGGACTCCTACGAGCAGTACTTC
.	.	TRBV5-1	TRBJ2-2	CASSLLAGEVGELFF	TGCGCCAGCAGCTTGCTGGCAGGGGAGGTCGGGGAGCTGTTTTTT
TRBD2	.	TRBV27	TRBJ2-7	CASSLSRENYEQYF	TGTGCCAGCAGTTTATCGCGGGAGAACTACGAGCAGTACTTC
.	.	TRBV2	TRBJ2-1	CASSESGRSYNEQFF	TGTGCCAGCAGTGAAAGCGGGCGGTCCTACAATGAGCAGTTCTTC
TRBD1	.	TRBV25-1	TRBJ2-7	CASSDLRDRYYEQYF	TGTGCCAGCAGTGACCTCCGGGACAGGTACTACGAGCAGTACTTC
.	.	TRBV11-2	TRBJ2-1	CASSFPVFGGGAEQFF	TGTGCCAGCAGCTTCCCCGTTTTTGGGGGAGGTGCTGAGCAGTTCTTC
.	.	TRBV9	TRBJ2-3	CASSVGLGARSSTDTQYF	TGTGCCAGCAGCGTAGGACTTGGAGCTAGAAGTAGTACAGATACGCAGTATTTT
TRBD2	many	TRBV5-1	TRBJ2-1	CASSLETSGRNEQFF	TGCGCCAGCAGCTTGGAGACTAGCGGGAGGAATGAGCAGTTCTTC
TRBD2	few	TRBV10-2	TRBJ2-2	CASSGTSGRTNTGELFF	TGCGCCAGCAGTGGGACTAGCGGGAGGACCAACACCGGGGAGCTGTTTTTT
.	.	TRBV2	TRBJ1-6	CASTLQGSNSPLHF	TGTGCCAGCACCCTCCAGGGAAGTAATTCACCCCTCCACTTT
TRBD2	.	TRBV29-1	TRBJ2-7	CSVVAGGPRNGYEQYF	TGCAGCGTGGTAGCGGGAGGGCCCAGGAACGGCTACGAGCAGTACTTC
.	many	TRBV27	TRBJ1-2	CASSPLGQRHGYTF	TGTGCCAGCAGTCCCTTGGGGCAGCGCCATGGCTACACCTTC
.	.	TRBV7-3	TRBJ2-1	CASSSLLNEQLF	TGTGCCAGCAGCTCCTTACTCAATGAGCAGTTATTC
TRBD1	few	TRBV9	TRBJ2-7	CASSVGAGGGTYEQYF	TGTGCCAGCAGCGTAGGGGCAGGGGGTGGCACCTACGAGCAGTACTTC
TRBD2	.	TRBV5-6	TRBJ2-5	CASSFGLAGGWETQYF	TGTGCCAGCAGCTTCGGACTAGCGGGGGGTTGGGAGACCCAGTACTTC
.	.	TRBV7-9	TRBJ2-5	CASSLTGTQGKETQYF	TGTGCCAGCAGCTTAACGGGCACCCAAGGAAAAGAGACCCAGTACTTC
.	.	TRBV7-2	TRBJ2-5	CASSFGTTGETQYF	TGTGCCAGCAGCTTCGGGACGACGGGGGAGACCCAGTACTTC
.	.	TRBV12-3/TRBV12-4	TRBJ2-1	CASSLDSNWRTGGEQFF	TGTGCCAGCAGTTTAGATTCGAATTGGCGGACTGGGGGGGAGCAGTTCTTC
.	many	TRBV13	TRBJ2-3	CASSFGQSDTQYF	TGTGCCAGCAGCTTCGGACAGTCAGATACGCAGTATTTT
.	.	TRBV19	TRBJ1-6	CASRRGGGLNSPLHF	TGTGCCTCCCGGCGGGGGGGGGGTCTGAATTCACCCCTCCACTTT
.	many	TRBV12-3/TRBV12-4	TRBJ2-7	CASSSYRLEQYF	TGTGCCAGCAGTTCCTACAGGTTAGAGCAGTACTTC
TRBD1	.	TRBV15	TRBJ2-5	CATSRPGGRTQYF	TGTGCCACCAGCAGACCAGGGGGTAGGACCCAGTACTTC
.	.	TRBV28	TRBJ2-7	CASSLFVDRSYEQYF	TGTGCCAGCAGTTTATTCGTCGACAGATCCTACGAGCAGTACTTC
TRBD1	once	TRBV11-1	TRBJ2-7	CASSPSTGGGSHEQYF	TGTGCCAGCAGCCCTTCTACAGGGGGCGGTAGCCACGAGCAGTACTTC
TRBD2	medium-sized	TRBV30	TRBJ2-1	CALNIGRAGEQFF	TGTGCCCTTAATATCGGGAGGGCCGGTGAGCAGTTCTTC
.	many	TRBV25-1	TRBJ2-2	CASSDEEVGELFF	TGTGCCAGCAGTGATGAGGAAGTCGGGGAGCTGTTTTTT
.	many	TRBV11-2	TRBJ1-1	CASSLGGLNTEAFF	TGTGCCAGCAGCTTAGGCGGCCTGAACACTGAAGCTTTCTTT
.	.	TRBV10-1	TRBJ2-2	CASSESVRSNTGELFF	TGCGCCAGCAGTGAGTCGGTTAGATCGAACACCGGGGAGCTGTTTTTT
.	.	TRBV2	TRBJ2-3	CASSPGPNTDTQYF	TGTGCCAGCAGCCCGGGGCCCAACACAGATACGCAGTATTTT
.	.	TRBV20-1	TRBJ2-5	CSARGANQETQYF	TGCAGTGCTAGAGGGGCAAACCAAGAGACCCAGTACTTC
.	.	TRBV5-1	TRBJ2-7	CASSPHRANEQYF	TGCGCCAGCAGTCCGCATCGGGCAAACGAGCAGTACTTC
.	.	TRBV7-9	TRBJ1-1	CASSLADGEAFF	TGTGCCAGCAGCTTAGCCGACGGTGAAGCTTTCTTT
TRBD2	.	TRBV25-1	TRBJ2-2	CASSKALVAGHSTGELFF	TGTGCCAGCAGTAAGGCCTTAGTAGCGGGCCATTCCACCGGGGAGCTGTTTTTT
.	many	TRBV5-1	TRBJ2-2	CASSITGFRDTGELFF	TGCGCCAGCAGCATTACCGGCTTTCGAGATACCGGGGAGCTGTTTTTT
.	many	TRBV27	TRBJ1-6	CASSTSDSRPNSPLHF	TGTGCCAGCAGTACGAGCGACAGTAGGCCCAATTCACCCCTCCACTTT
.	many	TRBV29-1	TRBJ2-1	CSARGPDDEQFF	TGCAGCGCTAGGGGCCCAGATGATGAGCAGTTCTTC
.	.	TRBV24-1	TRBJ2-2	CATSDPPAGELFF	TGTGCCACCAGTGATCCCCCGGCCGGGGAGCTGTTTTTT
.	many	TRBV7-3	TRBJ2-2	CASSFGGELFF	TGTGCCAGCAGCTTTGGCGGGGAGCTGTTTTTT